The 12 T cell receptor beta chains below were found in one sample sequenced in a study of human T cells and chemical hapten exposure. Time point denoted: patch test 1, 2 weeks after DPC sensitization. As for treatment: therapeutic diphenylcyclopropenone sensitization with weekly scalp DPC. TCRdb re-analysed the RACE reads in MiXCR, keeping a single row per CDR3 protein. This table has under 65,000 distinct CDR3 sequences, about a tenth appearing once. The specimen was whole blood, collected in connection with sensitization to the hapten diphenylcyclopropenone (DPC). These receptors all come from a woman in her forties or fifties with alopecia areata. Some clones in this sample may be carry-over from other donors' samples.

The rearrangement uses TRBV19 and TRBJ2-5; TRBD1 agrees at 9 bases. Unmatched junction bases numbered 11, after V lost 5 bases and J lost 4 bases. Germline V lookup: CDR1 LNHDA, CDR2 SQIVND (reference sequence). The CDR3 sequence is 16 residues long. The CDR3: CASSSPGTGPTETQYF. In DNA, the CDR3 is TGTGCCAGTAGTTCCCCCGGGACAGGGCCGACAGAGACCCAGTACTTC.

This clonotype was recorded many times. The V gene is TRBV14, the J gene TRBJ1-5; possibly TRBD1 for D (6 bases). Germline V gives CDR1 SGHDN, CDR2 FVKESK. This CDR3 has 14 amino acids. The ends were cut back, 6 bases at V and 5 bases at J, with 14 bases in the middle. This CDR3 is CASSQTGSHQPQHF. The CDR3, as DNA: TGTGCCAGCAGTCAAACAGGGTCACATCAGCCCCAGCATTTT.

V is TRBV7-9 and J is TRBJ1-3; D remains ambiguous. This CDR3 has 14 residues. Germline CDR1 reads SEHNR; CDR2 reads FQNEAQ (reference sequence). The V end lost 3 bases, the J end lost 11 bases, and 17 bases lay between the germline ends. In nucleotides, the CDR3 is TGTGCCAGCAGCTTTGGCCGTGAGCGGAACGCCATATATTTT. It translates to CASSFGRERNAIYF.

This clonotype was seen a handful of times. V gene TRBV10-2 combines with J gene TRBJ1-6, with 10 positions matching TRBD1. CDR1 and CDR2 (germline): WSHSY, SAAADI. The ends lost 2 bases at V and 10 bases at J; junction bases unmatched: 5. The CDR3 loop spans 15 amino acids. CDR3 in amino acids: CASSEPGTGESPLHF. The CDR3 DNA follows: TGCGCCAGCAGTGAGCCCGGGACAGGGGAATCACCCCTCCACTTT.

By its share, this clonotype is medium-sized. The chain is built from TRBV10-3 and TRBJ2-1, with 8 bases lining up with TRBD2. Losses at the gene ends were 2 bases for V and 0 bases for J; bases not matched to a gene: 6. Germline lookup yields CDR1 ENHRY and CDR2 SYGVKD. The CDR3 covers 17 residues. DNA of the CDR3: TGTGCCATCAGTGAGCGGATAGCGGGATTCTCCTACAATGAGCAGTTCTTC. It codes for CAISERIAGFSYNEQFF.

This clonotype was recorded a few times. V gene TRBV28 combines with J gene TRBJ2-5, with D tentatively TRBD1 (7 bases). Germline lookup yields CDR1 MDHEN and CDR2 SYDVKM. This CDR3 comprises 16 residues. Trimming left V 2 bases short and J 4 bases short, with 17 bases between. The DNA for the CDR3 is TGTGCCAGCAGTTTACGTCAAGGAGGGGGCCCAGAGACCCAGTACTTC. The encoded protein is CASSLRQGGGPETQYF.

This clonotype was counted many times. V gene TRBV10-2 combines with J gene TRBJ2-3; 9 bases map to TRBD2. After removal of 0 bases from V and 1 base from J, the junction contained 5 bases not matched to a gene. The CDR3 loop spans 17 amino acids. Germline CDR1 WSHSY, CDR2 SAAADI. The CDR3 protein is CASSESQGGRGTDTQYF. The CDR3 nucleotides are TGCGCCAGCAGTGAGTCTCAGGGCGGGAGGGGCACAGATACGCAGTATTTT.

This clonotype was found many times. The V and J genes are TRBV28 and TRBJ1-2; D is ambiguous. Looked up from germline, CDR1 is MDHEN and CDR2 is SYDVKM. Trimming removed 5 bases from V and 5 bases from J, with 18 bases in between. This CDR3 comprises 15 residues. CDR3 protein: CASSPRLGSLYGYTF. As DNA, the CDR3 is TGTGCCAGCAGTCCCCGTTTAGGTTCACTTTATGGCTACACCTTC.

In this sample, this clonotype turned up a few times. The chain combines TRBV14 with TRBJ2-7; the D is unclear. Germline CDR1 and CDR2: SGHDN and FVKESK. Deletions cut 1 base from V and 10 bases from J, with 8 bases between. The CDR3 spans 11 residues. CDR3 in DNA: TGTGCCAGCAGCCAAGCTTTTGGACAGTACTTC. Translation: CASSQAFGQYF.

This clonotype was counted ten times or more. This chain uses TRBV18 with TRBJ2-2, with D unresolved. This CDR3 region has 13 residues. Trimming shortened V by 4 bases and J by 3 bases, and 6 bases separated the two germline ends. Germline V gene sequence: CDR1 KGHSH, CDR2 LQKENI. The CDR3, as DNA: TGTGCCAGCTCACTTACAGACACCGGGGAGCTGTTTTTT. This codes for CASSLTDTGELFF.

Only a few counts were recorded for this clonotype. V and J are TRBV2 and TRBJ1-1; D is ambiguous. The CDR3 spans 10 residues. Per germline, CDR1 SNHLY and CDR2 FYNNEI. The V gene lost 8 bases and the J gene lost 1 base, with 2 bases spanning the gap. The DNA of the CDR3 is TGTGCCAGCGAGAACACTGAAGCTTTCTTT. It specifies CASENTEAFF.

Many counts were recorded for this clonotype. DNA for the CDR3: TGCGCCAGCAGCCCCGTGTATCCCGGGGAGCTGTTTTTT. This gives the protein CASSPVYPGELFF. The V and J genes are TRBV5-1 and TRBJ2-2; D unclear. The length of the CDR3 is 13 residues. V was pared by 4 bases and J by 6 bases, with 10 bases between. Germline CDR1 is SGHRS and CDR2 is YFSETQ. The entire variable domain, with the rest obtained from reference TRBV5-1 and TRBJ2-2, is as follows: KAGVTQTPRYLIKTRGQQVTLSCSPISGHRSVSWYQQTPGQGLQFLFEYFSETQRNKGNFPGRFSGRQFSNSRSEMNVSTLELGDSALYLCASSPVYPGELFFGEGSRLTVL.